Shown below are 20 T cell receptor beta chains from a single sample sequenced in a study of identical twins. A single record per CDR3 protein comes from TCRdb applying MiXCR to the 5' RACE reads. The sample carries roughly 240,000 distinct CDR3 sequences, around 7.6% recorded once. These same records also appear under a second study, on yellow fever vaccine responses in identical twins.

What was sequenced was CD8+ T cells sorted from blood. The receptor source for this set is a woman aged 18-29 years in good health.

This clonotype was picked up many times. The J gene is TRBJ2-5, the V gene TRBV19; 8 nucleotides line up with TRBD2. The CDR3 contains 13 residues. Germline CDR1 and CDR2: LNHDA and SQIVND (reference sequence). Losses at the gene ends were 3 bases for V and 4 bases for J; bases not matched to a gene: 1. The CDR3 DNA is TGTGCCAGTAGTATCGCGGGGGGAGAGACCCAGTACTTC. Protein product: CASSIAGGETQYF.

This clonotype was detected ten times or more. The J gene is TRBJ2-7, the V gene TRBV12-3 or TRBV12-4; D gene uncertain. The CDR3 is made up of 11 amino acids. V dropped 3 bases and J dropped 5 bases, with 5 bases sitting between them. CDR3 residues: CASSFSHEQYF. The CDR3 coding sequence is TGTGCCAGCAGTTTTAGCCACGAGCAGTACTTC.

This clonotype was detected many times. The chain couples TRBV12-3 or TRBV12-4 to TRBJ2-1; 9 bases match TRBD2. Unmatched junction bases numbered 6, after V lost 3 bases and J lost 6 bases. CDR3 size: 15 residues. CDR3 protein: CASSFRREGFNEQFF. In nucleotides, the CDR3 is TGTGCCAGCAGTTTTCGGCGGGAGGGCTTCAATGAGCAGTTCTTC.

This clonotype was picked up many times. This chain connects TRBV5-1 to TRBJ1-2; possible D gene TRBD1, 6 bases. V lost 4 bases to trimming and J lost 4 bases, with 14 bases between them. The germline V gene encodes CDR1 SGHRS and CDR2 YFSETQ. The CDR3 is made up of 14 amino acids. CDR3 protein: CASSIADSVYGYTF. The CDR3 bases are TGCGCCAGCAGCATCGCGGACAGTGTCTATGGCTACACCTTC.

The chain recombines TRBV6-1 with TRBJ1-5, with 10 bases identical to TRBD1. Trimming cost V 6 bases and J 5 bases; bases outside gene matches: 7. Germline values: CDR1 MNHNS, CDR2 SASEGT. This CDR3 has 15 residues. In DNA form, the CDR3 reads TGTGCCAGCAGCATTGGGACAGGGGATGATCAGCCCCAGCATTTT. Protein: CASSIGTGDDQPQHF.

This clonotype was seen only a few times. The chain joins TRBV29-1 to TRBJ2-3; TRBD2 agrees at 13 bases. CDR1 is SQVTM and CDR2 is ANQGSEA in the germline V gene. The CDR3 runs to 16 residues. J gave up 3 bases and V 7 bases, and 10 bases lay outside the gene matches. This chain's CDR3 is CSARTSGSTKTDTQYF. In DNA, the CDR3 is TGCAGCGCTAGGACTAGCGGGAGCACGAAAACAGATACGCAGTATTTT.

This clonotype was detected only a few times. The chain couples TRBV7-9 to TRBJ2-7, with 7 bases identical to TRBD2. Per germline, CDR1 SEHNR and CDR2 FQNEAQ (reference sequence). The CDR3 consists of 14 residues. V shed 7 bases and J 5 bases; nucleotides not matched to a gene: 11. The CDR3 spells CASTSGGSSDEQYF. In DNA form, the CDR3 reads TGTGCCAGCACTTCGGGAGGATCGTCGGACGAGCAGTACTTC.

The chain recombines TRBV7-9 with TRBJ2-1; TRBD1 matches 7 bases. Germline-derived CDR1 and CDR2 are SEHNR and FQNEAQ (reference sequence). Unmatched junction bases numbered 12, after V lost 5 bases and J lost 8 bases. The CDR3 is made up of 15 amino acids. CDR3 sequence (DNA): TGTGCCAGCAGCCACCCGGGACAGTCAACGGATGAGCAGTTCTTC. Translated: CASSHPGQSTDEQFF.

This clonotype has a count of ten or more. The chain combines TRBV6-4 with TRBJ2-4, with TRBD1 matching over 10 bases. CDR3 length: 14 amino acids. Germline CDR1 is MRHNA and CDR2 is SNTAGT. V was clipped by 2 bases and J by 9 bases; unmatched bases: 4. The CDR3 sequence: CASSDGTGAGIQYF. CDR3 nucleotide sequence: TGTGCCAGCAGTGACGGGACAGGGGCGGGCATTCAGTACTTC.

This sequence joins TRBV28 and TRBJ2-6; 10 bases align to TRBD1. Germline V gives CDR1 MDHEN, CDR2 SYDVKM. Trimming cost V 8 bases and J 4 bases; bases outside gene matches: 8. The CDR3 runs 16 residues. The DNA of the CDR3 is TGTGCCAGCGAGACAGGGGGCGCATCCGGGGCCAACGTCCTGACTTTC. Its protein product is CASETGGASGANVLTF.

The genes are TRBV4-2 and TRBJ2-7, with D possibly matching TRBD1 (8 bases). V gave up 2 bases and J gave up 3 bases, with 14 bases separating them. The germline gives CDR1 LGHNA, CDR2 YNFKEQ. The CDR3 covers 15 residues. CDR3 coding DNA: TGTGCCAGCAGCCAACAGGACAGGGAGGGCTACGAGCAGTACTTC. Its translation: CASSQQDREGYEQYF.

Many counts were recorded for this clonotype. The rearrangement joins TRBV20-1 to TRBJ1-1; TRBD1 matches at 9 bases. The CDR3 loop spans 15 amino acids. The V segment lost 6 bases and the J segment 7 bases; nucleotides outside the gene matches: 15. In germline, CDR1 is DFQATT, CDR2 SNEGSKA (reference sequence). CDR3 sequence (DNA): TGCAGTGCGAGCAACAGGGGGCGCGTTTCTGATGAAGCTTTCTTT. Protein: CSASNRGRVSDEAFF.

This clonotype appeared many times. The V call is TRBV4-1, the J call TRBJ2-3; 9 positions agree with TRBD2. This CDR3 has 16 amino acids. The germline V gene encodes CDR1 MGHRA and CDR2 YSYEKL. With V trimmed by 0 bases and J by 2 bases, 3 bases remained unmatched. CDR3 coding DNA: TGCGCCAGCAGCCAAGAGAGCGGGGGGATCACAGATACGCAGTATTTT. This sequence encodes CASSQESGGITDTQYF.

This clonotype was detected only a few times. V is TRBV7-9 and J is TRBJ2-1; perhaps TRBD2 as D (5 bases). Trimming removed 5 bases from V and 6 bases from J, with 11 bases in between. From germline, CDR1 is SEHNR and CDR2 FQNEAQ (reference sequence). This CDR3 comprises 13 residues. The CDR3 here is CASSPVAGNEQFF. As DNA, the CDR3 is TGTGCCAGCAGCCCGGTGGCGGGCAATGAGCAGTTCTTC.

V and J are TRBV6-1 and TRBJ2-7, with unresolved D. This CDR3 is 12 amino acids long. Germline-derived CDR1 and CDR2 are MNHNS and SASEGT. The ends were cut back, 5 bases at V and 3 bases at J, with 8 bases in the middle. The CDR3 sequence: CASSNSVYEQYF. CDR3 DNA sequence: TGTGCCAGCAGTAACAGCGTCTACGAGCAGTACTTC.

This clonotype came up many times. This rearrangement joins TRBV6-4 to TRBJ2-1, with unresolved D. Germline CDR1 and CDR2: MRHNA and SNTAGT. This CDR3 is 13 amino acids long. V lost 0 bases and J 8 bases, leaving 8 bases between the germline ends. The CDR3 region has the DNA TGTGCCAGCAGTGACTCAGAAAACGATGAGCAGTTCTTC. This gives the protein CASSDSENDEQFF.

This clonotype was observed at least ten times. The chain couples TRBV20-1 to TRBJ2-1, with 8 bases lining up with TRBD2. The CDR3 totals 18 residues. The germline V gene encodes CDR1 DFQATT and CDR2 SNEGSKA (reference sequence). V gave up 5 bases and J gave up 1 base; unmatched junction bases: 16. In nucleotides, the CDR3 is TGCAGTGCTGAAGCGGGAGTCCACGGTTCGGGGTCCTACAATGAGCAGTTCTTC. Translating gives CSAEAGVHGSGSYNEQFF.

CDR3 in amino acids: CASGINNEQFF. For the CDR3, the DNA is TGTGCTAGTGGCATCAACAATGAGCAGTTCTTC. The chain employs TRBV12-5 and TRBJ2-1; D remains ambiguous. The CDR3 contains 11 residues. The germline V and J ends were trimmed by 6 bases and 5 bases, with 5 bases remaining between them. Per germline, CDR1 LGHNT and CDR2 FRNRAP. The whole variable domain, filled in from reference TRBV12-5 and TRBJ2-1, reads DARVTQTPRHKVTEMGQEVTMRCQPILGHNTVFWYRQTMMQGLELLAYFRNRAPLDDSGMPKDRFSAEMPDATLATLKIQPSEPRDSAVYFCASGINNEQFFGPGTRLTVL.

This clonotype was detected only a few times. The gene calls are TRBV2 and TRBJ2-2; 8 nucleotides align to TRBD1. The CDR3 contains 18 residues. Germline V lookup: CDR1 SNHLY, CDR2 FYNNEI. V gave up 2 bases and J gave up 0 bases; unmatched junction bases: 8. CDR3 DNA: TGTGCCAGCAGTGAATCCCCCGGGACAGGCCCGAACACCGGGGAGCTGTTTTTT. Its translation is CASSESPGTGPNTGELFF.

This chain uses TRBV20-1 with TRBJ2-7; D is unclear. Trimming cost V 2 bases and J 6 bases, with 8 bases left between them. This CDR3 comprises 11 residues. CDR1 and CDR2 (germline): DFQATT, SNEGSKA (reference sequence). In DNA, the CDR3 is TGCAGTGCTAGATTGAGTGGCGAGCAGTACTTC. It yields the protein CSARLSGEQYF.